A single sample gave rise to the 31 T cell receptor beta chains below, sequenced in a study of regulatory T cells in long-lasting Graves disease. The time point was: persistent/refractory GD, antithyroid drugs over 5 years with positive TRAb. Preparation of the TCR library used RNA extracted from PBMCs. Arm-PCR of CDR3 regions and iRepertoire HTBI primers were used to build TCR beta libraries. TCRdb independently ran MiXCR on the multiplex PCR reads; one entry per CDR3 protein. The sample shows fewer than 450,000 distinct CDR3 sequences, 23% of them seen only once. Sequences were derived from peripheral blood mononuclear cells (PBMCs), sampled when the disease was refractory, from a patient treated with antithyroid drugs. These TCRs come from a female donor with Graves disease.

This chain joins TRBV18 and TRBJ1-1; D unresolved. Germline V gene lookup returns CDR1 KGHSH and CDR2 LQKENI. The CDR3 has 14 amino acids. V lost 3 bases to trimming and J lost 4 bases, with 12 bases between them. The CDR3 here is CASSPQGRTTEAFF. CDR3 nucleotide sequence: TGTGCCAGCTCACCGCAAGGGCGCACCACTGAAGCTTTCTTT. Combining the CDR3 with reference TRBV18 and TRBJ1-1 gives the whole variable domain NAGVMQNPRHLVRRRGQEARLRCSPMKGHSHVYWYRQLPEEGLKFMVYLQKENIIDESGMPKERFSAEFPKEGPSILRIQQVVRGDSAAYFCASSPQGRTTEAFFGQGTRLTVV.

This clonotype was counted many times. The chain recombines TRBV3-1 with TRBJ2-5, with TRBD1 as a possible D gene (5 bases). V gave up 0 bases and J gave up 0 bases, with 14 bases separating them. Germline values: CDR1 LGHDT, CDR2 YNNKEL (reference sequence). The CDR3 totals 17 residues. The CDR3 protein is CASSQDAPGINQETQYF. The CDR3 DNA sequence: TGTGCCAGCAGCCAAGATGCCCCAGGGATTAACCAAGAGACCCAGTACTTC.

The chain is built from TRBV27 and TRBJ1-2; 9 bases map to TRBD1. CDR1 is MNHEY and CDR2 is SMNVEV in the germline V gene (reference sequence). J lost 3 bases, V lost 3 bases, and 8 bases had no gene match. There are 16 residues in the CDR3. The CDR3: CASSLAGTGPDYGYTF. CDR3 nucleotides: TGTGCCAGCAGTTTGGCCGGGACAGGGCCGGACTATGGCTACACCTTC.

There are a few counts of this clonotype. J is TRBJ2-5 and V is TRBV5-6; perhaps TRBD1 as D (6 bases). The length of the CDR3 is 14 residues. The germline V gene encodes CDR1 SGHDT and CDR2 YYEEEE. The V gene lost 5 bases and the J gene lost 4 bases, with 15 bases spanning the gap. CDR3 region: CASRHLQGSETQYF. The CDR3 DNA is TGTGCCAGCAGACACTTACAGGGATCAGAGACCCAGTACTTC.

This clonotype was detected a few times. V is TRBV20-1 and J is TRBJ2-7; 7 nucleotides match TRBD1. Losses at the gene ends were 5 bases for V and 0 bases for J; bases not matched to a gene: 13. This CDR3 spans 16 amino acids. Looked up from germline, CDR1 is DFQATT and CDR2 is SNEGSKA (reference sequence). CDR3 residues: CSAPSPHRGISYEQYF. DNA for the CDR3: TGCAGTGCTCCTTCCCCGCACAGGGGTATCTCCTACGAGCAGTACTTC.

This clonotype was seen many times. The CDR3 nucleotides are TGTGCCAGCAGTCCCGACTGGACAGTAAGGTACTTC. It translates to CASSPDWTVRYF. V gene TRBV28 combines with J gene TRBJ2-7; D may be TRBD1 (6 bases). V lost 5 bases and J 12 bases, leaving 17 bases between the germline ends. The CDR3 runs to 12 residues. CDR1 MDHEN and CDR2 SYDVKM come from the germline V gene.

This sequence joins TRBV7-9 and TRBJ2-5, with D unresolved. CDR3 length equals 13 residues. Germline V gene lookup returns CDR1 SEHNR and CDR2 FQNEAQ (reference sequence). Trimming stripped 5 bases from V and 6 bases from J, with 13 bases between. As DNA, the CDR3 is TGTGCCAGCAGCCTCCCCTCCGAGAAGACCCAGTACTTC. Translation: CASSLPSEKTQYF.

This clonotype occurred once. This rearrangement joins TRBV6-9 to TRBJ2-2, with a tentative D call TRBD1 (5 bases). Germline loops: CDR1 MNHGY, CDR2 SVAAGI. V lost 2 bases and J lost 1, with 17 bases in between. The CDR3 sequence is 18 residues long. CDR3 sequence reads: CASSYQGTPHRNTGELFF. The CDR3 coding sequence is TGTGCCAGCAGTTATCAGGGAACCCCGCACCGGAACACCGGGGAGCTGTTTTTT.

There are many counts of this clonotype. The genes are TRBV6-1 and TRBJ2-5; D possibly matches TRBD1 or TRBD2 (6 bases each). The CDR3 has 17 residues. V shed 7 bases and J shed 2 bases, with 23 bases lying between them. The germline gives CDR1 MNHNS, CDR2 SASEGT. CDR3: CASTPFRGELTQETQYF. DNA of the CDR3: TGTGCCAGCACCCCCTTTAGGGGGGAGTTGACACAAGAGACCCAGTACTTC.

There are many counts of this clonotype. The V call is TRBV28, the J call TRBJ2-7, with 8 bases identical to TRBD2. The CDR3 runs to 14 residues. V lost 6 bases, J lost 5 bases, and 9 bases stayed unmatched. The germline gives CDR1 MDHEN, CDR2 SYDVKM. CDR3 nucleotide sequence: TGTGCCAGCAGCCTCCGGGGGGGGTTCCACGAGCAGTACTTC. Its protein is CASSLRGGFHEQYF.

Turning to this clonotype: One base away lies a much larger clone, so this may be a sequencing read error. Because it lacks the conserved phenylalanine or tryptophan at the end, this CDR3 is likely a read error. This chain uses TRBV30 with TRBJ2-2; the D is unclear. This CDR3 comprises 12 residues. Germline CDR1 reads GTSNPN; CDR2 reads SVGIG (reference sequence). Between the trimmed V and J ends, which lost 4 bases and 8 bases, there was a span of 11 bases. The CDR3 loop is CAWTGSIGELFL. As DNA, the CDR3 is TGTGCCTGGACGGGTAGTATAGGGGAGCTGTTTCTT.

This clonotype was picked up many times. The genes are TRBV10-3 and TRBJ1-4; 9 nucleotides align to TRBD1. The CDR3 is 15 amino acids. The junction had 6 bases not matched to a gene; V was cut back by 6 bases and J by 4 bases. Germline V gene lookup returns CDR1 ENHRY and CDR2 SYGVKD. The chain's CDR3 is CAIRPGQGINEKLFF. CDR3 in DNA: TGTGCCATCAGACCGGGACAGGGAATTAATGAAAAACTGTTTTTT.

The chain joins TRBV2 to TRBJ2-3; TRBD2 matches at 13 bases. CDR3 size: 16 residues. Trimming removed 6 bases from V and 5 bases from J; junction bases left unmatched: 8. Germline loops: CDR1 SNHLY, CDR2 FYNNEI. The CDR3 sequence: CASSLTSGRALDTQYF. As DNA, the CDR3 is TGTGCCAGCAGCCTAACTAGCGGGAGGGCCCTAGATACGCAGTATTTT.

This clonotype has only a few counts. The gene calls are TRBV19 and TRBJ1-1; TRBD1 matches 9 bases. Germline CDR1 is LNHDA and CDR2 is SQIVND (reference sequence). This CDR3 is built from 15 residues. V shed 2 bases and J 4 bases; nucleotides not matched to a gene: 5. CDR3 DNA sequence: TGTGCCAGTAGTATAACGGGACAGGGTGCCACTGAAGCTTTCTTT. This sequence encodes CASSITGQGATEAFF.

V and J are TRBV7-9 and TRBJ2-3; D is uncertain. The CDR3 has 16 amino acids. Per germline, CDR1 SEHNR and CDR2 FQNEAQ (reference sequence). V lost 2 bases and J 0 bases, leaving 12 bases between the germline ends. The CDR3 region is CASSLNGFASTDTQYF. The CDR3 coding sequence is TGTGCCAGCAGCTTAAACGGGTTTGCCAGCACAGATACGCAGTATTTT.

In DNA form, the CDR3 reads TGTGCCAGTAGTATGGCGGACGGGAGGGCCGGGGAGCTGTTTTTT. Protein sequence: CASSMADGRAGELFF. The gene calls are TRBV19 and TRBJ2-2; 8 bases line up with TRBD2. V lost 3 bases to trimming and J lost 6 bases; unmatched junction nucleotides: 6. This CDR3 has 15 residues. Germline lookup yields CDR1 LNHDA and CDR2 SQIVND (reference sequence).

This clonotype was recorded at least ten times. This chain's CDR3 is CASSPTRVSGLETQYF. CDR3 in DNA: TGTGCCAGCAGCCCCACCCGGGTATCGGGTCTGGAGACCCAGTACTTC. The gene calls are TRBV7-8 and TRBJ2-5; D uncertain. The V end lost 5 bases, the J end lost 5 bases, and 21 bases lay between the germline ends. Germline V CDR1 and CDR2: SGHVS, FQNEAQ. CDR3 length equals 16 residues.

This clonotype has only a few counts. The V gene is TRBV7-9, the J gene TRBJ1-2; D is possibly TRBD1 (6 bases). The CDR3 is 17 residues long. The V gene lost 10 bases and the J gene lost 8 bases, with 32 bases spanning the gap. Germline V gene lookup returns CDR1 SEHNR and CDR2 FQNEAQ (reference sequence). In DNA form, the CDR3 reads TGTGCCACTAACCCCAAATCGAGAGACAGGCCTCCCGCCGGCTACACCTTC. It specifies CATNPKSRDRPPAGYTF.

There are many counts of this clonotype. The rearrangement joins TRBV28 to TRBJ2-7, with 9 bases aligning to TRBD1. This CDR3 has 14 residues. CDR1 is MDHEN and CDR2 is SYDVKM in the germline V gene. The V segment lost 5 bases and the J segment 4 bases; nucleotides outside the gene matches: 6. CDR3 coding DNA: TGTGCCAGCAGTGCGTGGGACAGGGAATACGAGCAGTACTTC. It codes for CASSAWDREYEQYF.

This clonotype was counted many times. V and J are TRBV12-3 or TRBV12-4 and TRBJ1-2, with D hard to call. The V end was cut by 2 bases, the J end by 4 bases, with 8 bases between. This CDR3 is 13 amino acids long. CDR3 sequence reads: CASSLRLSYGYTF. CDR3 coding DNA: TGTGCCAGCAGTTTACGTCTCAGCTATGGCTACACCTTC.

This clonotype was seen at least ten times. CDR3 loop: CASIGRGREQYF. The CDR3 DNA follows: TGTGCCAGCATAGGGCGGGGAAGGGAGCAGTACTTC. The chain links TRBV2 to TRBJ2-7; TRBD2 is a possible D gene (6 bases). This CDR3 is built from 12 residues. Per germline, CDR1 SNHLY and CDR2 FYNNEI. Between the trimmed V and J ends, which lost 7 bases and 7 bases, there was a span of 14 bases.

This clonotype showed up just a few times. The rearrangement joins TRBV20-1 to TRBJ1-1; D is ambiguous. Per the germline V gene, CDR1 is DFQATT and CDR2 is SNEGSKA (reference sequence). The CDR3 is made up of 13 amino acids. Trimming stripped 4 bases from V and 0 bases from J, with 9 bases between. The CDR3 here is CSAKRDLNTEAFF. CDR3 sequence (DNA): TGCAGTGCTAAAAGAGACTTGAACACTGAAGCTTTCTTT.

Details on this clonotype: A clone one base away is much larger, so this may be a read error. The V call is TRBV6-4, the J call TRBJ1-5; D call uncertain. The CDR3 has 14 amino acids. The germline gives CDR1 MRHNA, CDR2 SNTAGT. Trimming removed 7 bases at V and 7 bases at J, with 17 bases between. This chain's CDR3 is CASTERSVWQPQHF. Here the CDR3 DNA reads TGTGCCAGCACTGAACGTAGCGTGTGGCAGCCCCAGCATTTT.

This clonotype was recorded a few times. V is TRBV27 and J is TRBJ1-6, with D unclear. CDR1 is MNHEY, CDR2 SMNVEV, per germline (reference sequence). This CDR3 has 14 amino acids. Between the trimmed V and J ends, which lost 5 bases and 8 bases, there was a span of 13 bases. CDR3: CASSLAGDYSPLHF. CDR3 coding DNA: TGTGCCAGCAGTCTCGCCGGGGATTATTCACCCCTCCACTTT.

Note on this clonotype: This may be a read error, as it is one base from a much larger clone. The gene calls are TRBV6-2 or TRBV6-3 and TRBJ2-7; 7 positions agree with TRBD2. Germline V gene lookup returns CDR1 MNHEY and CDR2 SVGEGT. The CDR3 totals 14 residues. CDR3 residues: CASSSGGISYEQHF. The CDR3, as DNA: TGTGCCAGCAGTTCGGGGGGTATCTCCTACGAGCAGCACTTC.

The chain carries TRBV4-1 and TRBJ1-5; D not resolved. Germline assignment: CDR1 MGHRA and CDR2 YSYEKL. The ends were cut back, 0 bases at V and 3 bases at J, with 6 bases in the middle. The CDR3 extends over 14 amino acids. The CDR3 reads CASSQDLYNQPQHF. The CDR3 coding sequence is TGCGCCAGCAGCCAAGATCTTTACAATCAGCCCCAGCATTTT.

The V gene is TRBV27, the J gene TRBJ2-2, with 11 bases aligning to TRBD2. V lost 6 bases to trimming and J lost 0 bases; unmatched junction nucleotides: 3. Per the germline V gene, CDR1 is MNHEY and CDR2 is SMNVEV (reference sequence). The CDR3 sequence is 16 residues long. The CDR3 sequence is CASSQGLAANTGELFF. The CDR3 region has the DNA TGTGCCAGCAGCCAGGGACTAGCGGCGAACACCGGGGAGCTGTTTTTT.

The chain links TRBV28 to TRBJ1-6; D ambiguous. The length of the CDR3 is 15 residues. Germline V gene lookup returns CDR1 MDHEN and CDR2 SYDVKM. V lost 5 bases to trimming and J lost 9 bases, with 17 bases between them. The CDR3 DNA follows: TGTGCCAGCAGTACCGACAAATCAAACTCTTCACCCCTCCACTTT. It encodes CASSTDKSNSSPLHF.

The rearrangement joins TRBV6-1 to TRBJ1-5; TRBD1 matches at 10 bases. Germline V CDR1 and CDR2: MNHNS, SASEGT. The CDR3 extends over 14 amino acids. V lost 6 bases to trimming and J lost 3 bases; unmatched junction nucleotides: 2. The CDR3 DNA follows: TGTGCCAGCAGGGGACAGGGGATCAATCAGCCCCAGCATTTT. This translates into CASRGQGINQPQHF.

This clonotype was detected many times. The chain links TRBV12-3 or TRBV12-4 to TRBJ2-1; weak D call: TRBD1 (6 bases). Trimming took 7 bases from V and 9 from J, leaving 13 bases between them. The CDR3 totals 12 residues. This CDR3 is CASNRALVEQFF. The CDR3 DNA sequence: TGTGCCAGCAACAGGGCCCTCGTTGAGCAGTTCTTC.

Concerning this clonotype: A read error may explain this, as a much larger clone is one base away. The CDR3 region has the DNA TGTGCCAGCAGTTACAGGGGAGGCTCTGGAAACACCATGTATTTT. It specifies CASSYRGGSGNTMYF. The chain has TRBV6-2 or TRBV6-3 and TRBJ1-3; TRBD1 might be the D (5 bases). CDR1 is MNHEY and CDR2 is SVGEGT in the germline V gene. This CDR3 has 15 residues.